Listed below are T cell receptor beta chains from one sample, sequenced in a study of blood T cell repertoires in COVID-19. Profiling relied on immunoSEQ multiplex PCR, and the TCRdb table lists in-frame clones only, not all of them. The table has fewer than 250,000 clones, around four fifths seen once. Sequences were obtained from peripheral blood. The receptors were sampled from a woman in her forties or fifties with acute or convalescent COVID-19. The CDR3 runs from the conserved cysteine through the conserved F or W. A clone size is listed for some rows: how often the clone was seen (once, few, many), or a class if it is expanded.

TRBV27	NA	TRBJ1-2	CASSLFENYGYTF
TRBV11-2	NA	TRBJ1-5	CASSLIRSVRGNQPQHF
TRBV28	once	TRBJ1-5	CASSLFRSGTGRQPQHF
TRBV9	NA	TRBJ2-3	CASSPPRDSATDTQYF
TRBV4-1	NA	TRBJ1-1	CASSQAYTEAFF
TRBV19	NA	TRBJ2-1	CASSISGKRYNEQFF
TRBV5-1	NA	TRBJ2-7	CASRRADRGESYEQYF
TRBV4-1	NA	TRBJ2-3	CASSHHSGRRPDTQYF
TRBV5-4	NA	TRBJ2-2	CASSWGQGELAGELFF
TRBV18	NA	TRBJ1-2	CASSPRVNYGYTF
TRBV7-2	NA	TRBJ2-2	CASSLGLGPGELFF
TRBV28	NA	TRBJ2-2	CASSQGDSYTGELFF
TRBV28	NA	TRBJ1-2	CASSSADRNYGYTF
TRBV10-1	NA	TRBJ1-3	CASSEGQPEDTIYF
TRBV7-2	NA	TRBJ1-6	CASSFGRGYSPLHF
TRBV19	few	TRBJ2-5	CASSSLQETQYF
TRBV29-1	NA	TRBJ2-2	CSVRLQNTGELFF
TRBV18	many	TRBJ2-1	CASSPTGTGGQNEQFF
TRBV28	few	TRBJ2-7	CASKRGYEQYF
TRBV15	NA	TRBJ1-5	CATSRDRAQPQHF
TRBV5-4	NA	TRBJ2-5	CASSLGAGGRETQYF
TRBV2	few	TRBJ2-7	CASTEGPGFAYEQYF
TRBV25-1	NA	TRBJ1-6	CASSEDRAGNSPLHF
TRBV7-9	NA	TRBJ2-1	CASSLASGRSGYNEQFF
TRBV7-2	NA	TRBJ2-3	CASSWPTPSGSKPDTQYF
TRBV6-1	NA	TRBJ2-5	CASSEATWPGGPQETQYF
TRBV25-1	NA	TRBJ1-1	CASSHAVGGMRAFF
TRBV24-1	NA	TRBJ1-4	CATSDNSPTNEKLFF
TRBV2	NA	TRBJ1-5	CASSERPGSNQPQHF
TRBV5-6	NA	TRBJ2-7	CASSVWGGEQYF
TRBV6-6	NA	TRBJ2-3	CASGGYADTQYF
TRBV6-4	NA	TRBJ2-3	CASSDKAGGYTDTQYF
TRBV28	NA	TRBJ2-7	CASSLEGTSGFLNEQYF
TRBV24-1	few	TRBJ1-2	CATSEGTGLNYGYTF
TRBV27	NA	TRBJ2-2	CASSSGTNTGELFF
TRBV2	many	TRBJ2-2	CASSEEPITGELFF
TRBV9	few	TRBJ2-1	CASSPQIGDNEQFF
TRBV28	NA	TRBJ2-4	CASSRQGGAKNIQYF
TRBV6-5	once	TRBJ2-3	CASSPRLAGADTQYF
TRBV18	NA	TRBJ2-5	CASSPLGPSGVRQETQYF
TRBV5-1	NA	TRBJ2-1	CASSFIAGGMSEQFF
TRBV5-4	NA	TRBJ2-7	CASSSSTSGRNEQYF
TRBV1	NA	TRBJ1-2	CTSSQDCRSDIAHIWGYTF
TRBV5-1	NA	TRBJ2-5	CASSAGLAGGQETQYF
TRBV18	few	TRBJ2-1	CASSPSQGQSNEQFF
TRBV30	NA	TRBJ2-7	CACAGTGPYEQYF
TRBV5-1	NA	TRBJ2-1	CASGPPREREGVNEQFF
TRBV3-1/TRBV3-2	NA	TRBJ2-2	CASSLISGSGGELFF
TRBV3-1/TRBV3-2	NA	TRBJ2-1	CASSQVAGGSGYNEQFF
TRBV10-1	few	TRBJ1-1	CASSDSTPNTEAFF
TRBV19	NA	TRBJ1-1	CASSFSLNTEAFF
TRBV6-5	few	TRBJ1-2	CASSPDRGGTGYTF
TRBV3-1/TRBV3-2	NA	TRBJ1-5	CASSQTGGAGQPQHF
TRBV5-4	NA	TRBJ2-3	CASSLGTSGRTDTQYF
TRBV5-4	NA	TRBJ2-7	CASSYRDRGQYEQYF
TRBV20-1	NA	TRBJ2-7	CSASGQGHEQYF
TRBV29-1	once	TRBJ2-1	CSVDLGTSGRGEQFF
TRBV4-1	NA	TRBJ1-1	CASSQDWGQGGEAFF
TRBV3-1/TRBV3-2	NA	TRBJ1-1	CASSQAVDWWGTEAFF